This T cell receptor beta chain was found in a study of T cells in Graves' hyperthyroidism and ophthalmopathy. Fresh 10 ml peripheral blood yielded PBMCs. Trimming left V 6 bases short and J 3 bases short, with 22 bases between. The CDR3 consists of 17 residues. Germline V gene lookup returns CDR1 MNHEY and CDR2 SMNVEV (reference sequence). Authors of the study amplified TCR beta CDR3 regions from RNA transcripts. TCR CDR3 underwent first-round RT-PCR with the HTBI primer set. TCRdb itself ran the multiplex PCR reads through MiXCR, one entry per CDR3 protein. This sample carries approximately 600,000 distinct CDR3 sequences, around 20% of them seen once, and the ten largest clones take around a third.

Sequenced: blood. The receptor was derived from a man aged 30-40 years with Graves' ophthalmopathy. The chain uses TRBV27 and TRBJ2-3; possible D gene TRBD1, 8 bases. Here the CDR3 reads CASSPTPQQGGTDTQYF. CDR3 in DNA: TGTGCCAGCAGCCCTACTCCACAACAGGGGGGGACAGATACGCAGTATTTT.